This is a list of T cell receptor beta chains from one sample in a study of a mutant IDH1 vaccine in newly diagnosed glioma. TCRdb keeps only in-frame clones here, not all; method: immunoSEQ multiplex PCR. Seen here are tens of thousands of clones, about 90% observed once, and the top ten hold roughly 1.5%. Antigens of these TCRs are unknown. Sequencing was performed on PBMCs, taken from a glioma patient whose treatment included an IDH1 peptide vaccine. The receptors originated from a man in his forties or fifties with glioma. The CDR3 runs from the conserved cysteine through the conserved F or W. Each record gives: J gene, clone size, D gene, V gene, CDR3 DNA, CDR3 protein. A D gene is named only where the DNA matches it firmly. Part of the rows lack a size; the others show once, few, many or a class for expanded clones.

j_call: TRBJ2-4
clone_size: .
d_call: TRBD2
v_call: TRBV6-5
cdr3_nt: TGTGCCAGCAGTTATACGGGACTAGGAACAAAAAACATTCAGTACTTC
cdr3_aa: CASSYTGLGTKNIQYF

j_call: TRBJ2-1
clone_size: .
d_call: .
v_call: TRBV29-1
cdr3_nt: TGCAGCGTTGAGGTCGACAGGCCGGGTGAGCAGTTCTTC
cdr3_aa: CSVEVDRPGEQFF

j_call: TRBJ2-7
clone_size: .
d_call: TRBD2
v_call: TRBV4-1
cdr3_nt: TGCGCCAGCAGCCAAGTCACCAGCGGGGGCTACGAGCAGTACTTC
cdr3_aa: CASSQVTSGGYEQYF

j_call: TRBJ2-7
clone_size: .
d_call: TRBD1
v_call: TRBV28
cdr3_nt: TGTGCCAGCAGTTTGCCCCACAGGGGTCTGTACTTC
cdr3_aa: CASSLPHRGLYF

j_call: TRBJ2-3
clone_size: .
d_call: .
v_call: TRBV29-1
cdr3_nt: TGCAGCGTCCCCCACCTGCTCACAGATACGCAGTATTTT
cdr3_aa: CSVPHLLTDTQYF

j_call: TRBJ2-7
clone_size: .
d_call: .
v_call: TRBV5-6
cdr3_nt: TGTGCCAGCAGCCCGCCTCGCGGACTCTCCTACGAGCAGTACTTC
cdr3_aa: CASSPPRGLSYEQYF

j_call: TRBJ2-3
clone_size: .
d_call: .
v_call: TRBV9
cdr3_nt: TGTGCCAGCAGCGTACTTGCAGATACGCAGTATTTT
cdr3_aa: CASSVLADTQYF

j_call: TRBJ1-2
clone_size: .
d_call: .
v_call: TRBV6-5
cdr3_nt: TGTGCCAGCAGTTCCGACTACAGACGGCACTATGGCTACACCTTC
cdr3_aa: CASSSDYRRHYGYTF

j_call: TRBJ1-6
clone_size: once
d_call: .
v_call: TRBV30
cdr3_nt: TGTGCCTGGAGGGACCCGGGGGTCCCTTATAATTCACCCCTCCACTTT
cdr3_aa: CAWRDPGVPYNSPLHF

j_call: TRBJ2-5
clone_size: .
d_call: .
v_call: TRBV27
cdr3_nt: TGTGCCAGCAGTTTAACCGGACGGGATGGGGGGGAGACCCAGTACTTC
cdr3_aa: CASSLTGRDGGETQYF

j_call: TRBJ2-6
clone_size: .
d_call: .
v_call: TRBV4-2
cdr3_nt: TGTGCCAGCAGCCAAGATCTGGCGAACTCTGGGGCCAACGTCCTGACTTTC
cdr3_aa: CASSQDLANSGANVLTF

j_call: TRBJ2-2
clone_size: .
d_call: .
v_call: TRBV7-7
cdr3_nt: TGTGCTAGCAGCCTATTGACAGGTGTCGGGGAGCTGTTTTTT
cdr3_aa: CASSLLTGVGELFF

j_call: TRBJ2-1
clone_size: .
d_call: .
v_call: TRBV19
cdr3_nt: TGTGCCAGTAGTATAGATGAGGCCAATGAGCAGTTCTTC
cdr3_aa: CASSIDEANEQFF

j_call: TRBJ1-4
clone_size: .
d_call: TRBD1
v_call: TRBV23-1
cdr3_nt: TGCGCCAGCAGTCACAACTCGGGACAGAAGAATGAAAAACTGTTTTTT
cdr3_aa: CASSHNSGQKNEKLFF

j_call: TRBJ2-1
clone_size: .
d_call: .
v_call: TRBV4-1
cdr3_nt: TGCGCCAGCAGCCCCCTTGGGGACAATGAGCAGTTCTTC
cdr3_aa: CASSPLGDNEQFF

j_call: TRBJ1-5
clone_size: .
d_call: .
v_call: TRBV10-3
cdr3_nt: TGTGCCATCAGACGGGGGGGCGGCAATCAGCCCCAGCATTTT
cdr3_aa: CAIRRGGGNQPQHF

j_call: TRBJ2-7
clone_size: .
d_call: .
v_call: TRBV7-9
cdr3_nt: TGTGCCAGCAGCTTAGATGTCTCCCGATCAGGCGAGCAGTACTTC
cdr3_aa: CASSLDVSRSGEQYF

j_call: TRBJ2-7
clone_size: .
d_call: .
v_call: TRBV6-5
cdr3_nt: TGTGCCAGCAGTCCGCCCGCCGTTTCCTACGAGCAGTACTTC
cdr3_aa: CASSPPAVSYEQYF

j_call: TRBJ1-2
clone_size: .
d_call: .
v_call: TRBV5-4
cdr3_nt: TGTGCCAGCAGCTCCCCGTCGAGGGGCTATGGCTACACCTTC
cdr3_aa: CASSSPSRGYGYTF

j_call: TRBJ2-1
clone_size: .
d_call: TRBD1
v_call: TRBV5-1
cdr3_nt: TGCGCCAGCAGCCCTGGGGGGGACAGGGACAATGAGCAGTTCTTC
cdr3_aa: CASSPGGDRDNEQFF

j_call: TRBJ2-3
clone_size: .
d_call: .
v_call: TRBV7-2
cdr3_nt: TGTGCCAGCAGCTTAGTCTTAGGGGGAGCCACAGATACGCAGTATTTT
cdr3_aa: CASSLVLGGATDTQYF

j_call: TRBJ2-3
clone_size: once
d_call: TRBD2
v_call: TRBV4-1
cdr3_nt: TGCGCCAGCAGCCCAGCTAGCGGGAAGAGGGCAGATACGCAGTATTTT
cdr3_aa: CASSPASGKRADTQYF

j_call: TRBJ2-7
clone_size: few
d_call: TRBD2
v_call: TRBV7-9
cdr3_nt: TGTGCCAGCAGCGGACTAGCGGGCGGGAGGTACGAGCAGTACTTC
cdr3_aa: CASSGLAGGRYEQYF

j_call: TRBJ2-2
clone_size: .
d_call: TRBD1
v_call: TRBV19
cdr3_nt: TGTGCCAGTACCGCGTTACCAGGGGGGAACACCGGGGAGCTGTTTTTT
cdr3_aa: CASTALPGGNTGELFF

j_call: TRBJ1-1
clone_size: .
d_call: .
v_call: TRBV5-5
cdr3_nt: TGTGCCAGCAGCAGGCAGGAGAACACTGAAGCTTTCTTT
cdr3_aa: CASSRQENTEAFF

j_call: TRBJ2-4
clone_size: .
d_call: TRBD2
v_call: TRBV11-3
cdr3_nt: TGTGCCAGCAGCCCGGCTAGCGGGAGGCCCATTCAGTACTTC
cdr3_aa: CASSPASGRPIQYF

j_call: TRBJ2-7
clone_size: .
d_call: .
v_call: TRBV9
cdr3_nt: TGTGCCAGCAGCGTCGGCAGGGCCAACGAGCAGTACTTC
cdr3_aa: CASSVGRANEQYF

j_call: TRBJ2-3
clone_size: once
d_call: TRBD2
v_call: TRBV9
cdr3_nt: TGTGCCAGCAGCCCCCCTCTGGGGGAGGGCCCCGTAGCAGATACGCAGTATTTT
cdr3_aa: CASSPPLGEGPVADTQYF

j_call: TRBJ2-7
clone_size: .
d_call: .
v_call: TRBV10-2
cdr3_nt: TGCGCCAGCAAACATTTCGAGCAGTACTTC
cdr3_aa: CASKHFEQYF

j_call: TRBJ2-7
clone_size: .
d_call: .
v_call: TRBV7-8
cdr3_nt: TGTGCCAGCAGCTTGGTTAATATCAACGAGCAGTACTTC
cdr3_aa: CASSLVNINEQYF

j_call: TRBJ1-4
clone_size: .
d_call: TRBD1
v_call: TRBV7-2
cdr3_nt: TGTGCCAGCAGCTCCCGCAGGGGGCGTATTGAAAAACTGTTTTTT
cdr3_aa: CASSSRRGRIEKLFF

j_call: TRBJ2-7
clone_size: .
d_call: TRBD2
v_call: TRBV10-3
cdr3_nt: TGTGCCATCAGTGACCTAGCGGCCCCCTACGAGCAGTACTTC
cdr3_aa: CAISDLAAPYEQYF

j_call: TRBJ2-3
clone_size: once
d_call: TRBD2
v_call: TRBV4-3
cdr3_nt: TGCGCCAGCAGCCCCGGAACTAGCGGGAGGAATACGCAGTATTTT
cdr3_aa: CASSPGTSGRNTQYF

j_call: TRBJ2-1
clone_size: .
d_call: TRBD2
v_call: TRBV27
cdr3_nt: TGTGCCAGCAGTCTTACGGCGCGGGGGGACAATGAGCAGTTCTTC
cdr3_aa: CASSLTARGDNEQFF

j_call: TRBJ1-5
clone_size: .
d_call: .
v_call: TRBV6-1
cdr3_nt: TGTGCCACCCAGCCCCCAGGGGATGGTCAGCCCCAGCATTTT
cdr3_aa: CATQPPGDGQPQHF

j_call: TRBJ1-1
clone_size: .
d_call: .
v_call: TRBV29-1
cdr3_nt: TGCAGCGCTACCCCAGGGGACACTGAAGCTTTCTTT
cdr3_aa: CSATPGDTEAFF

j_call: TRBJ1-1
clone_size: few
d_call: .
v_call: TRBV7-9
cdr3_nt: TGTGCCAGCATGGGCACCATCTTGAACACTGAAGCTTTCTTT
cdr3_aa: CASMGTILNTEAFF

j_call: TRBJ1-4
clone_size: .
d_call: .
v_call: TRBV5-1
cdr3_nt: TGCGCCAGCAGCTTGATGGGAAATGAAAAACTGTTTTTT
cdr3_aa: CASSLMGNEKLFF

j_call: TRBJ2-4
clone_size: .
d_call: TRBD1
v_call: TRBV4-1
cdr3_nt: TGCGCCAGCAGCCAGCCACGGGACAGGGTCGGGTACATTCAGTACTTC
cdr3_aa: CASSQPRDRVGYIQYF

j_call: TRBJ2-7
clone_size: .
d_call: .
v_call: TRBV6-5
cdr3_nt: TGTGCCAGCAGTTACTCAGGCGGATCTAACTCCTACGAGCAGTACTTC
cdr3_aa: CASSYSGGSNSYEQYF

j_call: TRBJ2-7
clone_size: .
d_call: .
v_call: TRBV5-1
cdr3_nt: TGCGCCAGCAGCTTGCGGGACACGACTTCCTACGAGCAGTACTTC
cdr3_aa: CASSLRDTTSYEQYF

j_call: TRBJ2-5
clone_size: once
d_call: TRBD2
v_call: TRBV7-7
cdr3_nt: TGTGCTTCTAGCGGGGATCAAGAGACCCAGTACTTC
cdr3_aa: CASSGDQETQYF

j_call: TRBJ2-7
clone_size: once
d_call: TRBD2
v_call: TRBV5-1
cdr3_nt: TGCGCCAGCAGCACAGGGACTAGCGGGACCTACGAGCAGTACTTC
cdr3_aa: CASSTGTSGTYEQYF

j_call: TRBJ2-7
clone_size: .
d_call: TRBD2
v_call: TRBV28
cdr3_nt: TGTGCCAGCAGTAAACCGGGACTAGCGGGAGGCCACGAGCAGTACTTC
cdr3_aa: CASSKPGLAGGHEQYF

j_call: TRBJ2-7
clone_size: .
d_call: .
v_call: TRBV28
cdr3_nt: TGTGCCAGCAGTTTTAACACAGGGACTGTCGTTTACGAGCAGTACTTC
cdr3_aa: CASSFNTGTVVYEQYF

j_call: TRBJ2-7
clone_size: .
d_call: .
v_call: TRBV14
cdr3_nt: TGTGCCAGCAGCCAAGAAGCGGCTTACGAGCAGTACTTC
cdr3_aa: CASSQEAAYEQYF

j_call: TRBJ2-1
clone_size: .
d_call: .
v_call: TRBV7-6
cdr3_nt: TGTGCCAGCAGCTTAGATTTACTCAATGAGCAGTTCTTC
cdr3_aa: CASSLDLLNEQFF

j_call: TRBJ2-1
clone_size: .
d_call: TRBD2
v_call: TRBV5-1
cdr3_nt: TGCGCCAGCAGCTTGGGAGCGGGAGGGGGGGAGCAGTTCTTC
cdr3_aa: CASSLGAGGGEQFF

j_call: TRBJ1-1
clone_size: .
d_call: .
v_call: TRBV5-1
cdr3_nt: TGCGCCAGCAGCAAAACCCAACAGTCTTCAGAAGCTTTCTTT
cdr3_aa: CASSKTQQSSEAFF

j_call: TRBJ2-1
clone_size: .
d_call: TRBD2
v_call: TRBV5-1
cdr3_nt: TGCGCCAGCAGCGCGTACGGGACTATTGTGAGGTCGGGGGAGCAGTTCTTC
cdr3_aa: CASSAYGTIVRSGEQFF